Listed here is a single TCR beta chain. This clone occurred once. The target of this receptor is not known. Base qualities were left out, and no much larger clone turns up one base away. The data stem from a study of T cell responses to AZD1222 COVID-19 vaccine (dated by TCRdb to 2020 to 2022). With regard to the full study: AZD1222 recipients given second doses at about 4 weeks or at about 12 weeks were pooled, since spike-specific TCR depth and breadth were not found to differ between the two schedules. A total of 233 trial participants underwent TCR sequencing, of whom 207 received two doses of AZD1222 and about 26 received two doses of the MenACWY control vaccine. Trial participants were enrolled into age subgroups of 18-55, 56-69 and 70-plus years, which contained roughly 150, 30 and 60 TCR-sequenced participants, respectively. The research as a whole found: CD4 TCRs associated with the vaccine covered the entire spike protein, and the dominant responses were in regions 160-218 and 743-854. Conclusions about previously exposed vaccinees are limited because only 5 or 6 AZD1222 recipients were SARS-CoV-2 seropositive at baseline. Because no day 14 peak-response samples were available, the repertoires could be characterized only after the peak T cell response. Reportedly, almost half of the unique spike-specific TCRs recognized epitopes lying outside the regions that are mutated in the B.1.351 and B.1.1.7 variants. Most participants were white British and females outnumbered males, and the authors suggested that clonal diversity may have been underestimated. The 56-69-year group was small, and its depth increase did not reach significance, likely because of low power. Spike-specific TCR breadth and depth rose significantly after two AZD1222 doses compared with day 0 and with MenACWY recipients.

The time point label for this specimen denotes: baseline before first vaccination. Vaccinee samples were obtained from the UK trials COV001 and COV002, which included a single-blind randomized controlled phase 2/3 trial of AZD1222 (ChAdOx1 nCoV-19) in healthy adults. For TCRbeta chain sequencing, PBMC samples from trial participants were taken at day 0 and at day 28 after the second dose. The CDR3 regions of human TCRbeta chains were subjected to immunosequencing. Per the source publication's procedure: TCRs in the repertoires were matched against a reference library of SARS-CoV-2-specific TCRs that had been generated with the MIRA antigen-specificity platform. Breadth was defined as the fraction of unique TCRs that were SARS-CoV-2-associated. Depth was defined as the fraction of total T cells that were SARS-CoV-2-associated. Using the MIRA data, each spike-specific TCR was mapped to the spike region that the TCR reacts to and placed in a CD4 or CD8 class. Log10-transformed breadth and depth values were compared by one-way ANOVA with Sidak's multiple comparisons tests. TCRdb holds this immuneACCESS table with in-frame rearrangements only. Some clones are missing; in checked studies, unresolved V genes explain under half, and the rest has no known cause. The D gene and trimming were derived from the DNA, and the V and J assignments and clone size from that table. The sample contains about 120,000 clones, about 90% of them found a single time. The ten largest clones capture around 8% of the sample.

V drops 3 bases and J drops 3 bases, leaving 6 bases in between. Including the terminal cysteine and phenylalanine, the CDR3 comprises 13 residues. The only DNA kept is the CDR3, 39 bases in frame from the first base. CDR1 and CDR2 are drawn from the germline V gene: KGHSH, LQKENI. This specimen consisted of peripheral blood, obtained on day 0 of AZD1222 vaccination. The sequence was obtained from an adult in good health. The chain is made from TRBV18 and TRBJ2-1; tentative D gene TRBD1, with 5 bases matching. The DNA sequence is TGTGCCAGCTCACCCACAGGCTACAATGAGCAGTTCTTC. Its amino acids are CASSPTGYNEQFF.